Each of the 27 T cell receptor beta chains below was sequenced from the same sample in a study of CD8+CD57+ T cells in acquired aplastic anemia. It was genomic DNA that served as the template for profiling TCR beta VDJ and CDR3. TCRdb re-derived calls from the reads in MiXCR, one entry per CDR3 protein. The sample includes 200,000 or so distinct CDR3 sequences, 50% to 75% seen only once; the top ten take roughly 50%. The sequenced sample was sorted CD4+, CD8+, or CD8+CD57+ T cells (not recorded which) from PBMCs. All receptors derive from a human donor with severe aplastic anemia or a healthy control (not recorded which).

Only a few counts were recorded for this clonotype. Because it lacks the conserved phenylalanine or tryptophan at the end, this CDR3 is likely a read error. It is unclear where the CDR3 begins or ends on the DNA, so no DNA is shown, and the CDR3 is as TCRdb lists it. The rearrangement links TRBV6-1 to TRBJ1-5; the table calls TRBD1, which could not be checked here. Germline assignment: CDR1 MNHNS and CDR2 SASEGT. The CDR3 sequence runs 8 residues, both termini included. The CDR3 region is CASSGGQG.

V and J are TRBV20-1 and TRBJ1-6; weak D call: TRBD1 (5 bases). The CDR3 extends over 14 amino acids. Per the germline V gene, CDR1 is DFQATT and CDR2 is SNEGSKA (reference sequence). V shed 3 bases and J shed 6 bases, with 12 bases lying between them. CDR3 region: CSASIGGINSPLHF. The CDR3 nucleotides are TGCAGTGCTAGTATCGGGGGGATTAATTCACCCCTCCACTTT.

This clonotype occurred once. The chain is built from TRBV20-1 and TRBJ1-4, with D tentatively TRBD1 (6 bases). CDR3 length: 13 residues. V gave up 2 bases and J gave up 8 bases, with 12 bases separating them. Germline V CDR1 and CDR2: DFQATT, SNEGSKA (reference sequence). CDR3 sequence: CSARQGPYEKLFF. CDR3 in DNA: TGCAGTGCTAGACAGGGGCCGTACGAAAAACTGTTTTTT.

This clonotype was seen at least ten times. The chain is built from TRBV4-1 and TRBJ1-2; D is possibly TRBD1 (5 bases). CDR1 and CDR2 (germline): MGHRA, YSYEKL. V lost 1 base and J 3 bases, leaving 15 bases between the germline ends. The CDR3 is 16 residues long. The CDR3 is CASSQVMTAGDYGYTF. In DNA form, the CDR3 reads TGCGCCAGCAGCCAAGTTATGACAGCGGGGGACTATGGCTACACCTTC.

The chain couples TRBV11-2 to TRBJ2-1; TRBD2 matches 10 bases. The V and J ends lost 1 base and 6 bases, in that order; junction bases with no gene match: 6. This CDR3 comprises 16 residues. CDR1 and CDR2 (germline): SGHAT, FQNNGV. The CDR3 sequence: CASSLARASGGNEQFF. CDR3 sequence (DNA): TGTGCCAGCAGCTTAGCGAGGGCTAGCGGGGGCAATGAGCAGTTCTTC.

This clonotype appeared many times. The CDR3 nucleotides are TGTGCCAGCAGTTGGGGCAGGGAAGCTTTCTTT. This sequence encodes CASSWGREAFF. This chain links TRBV27 with TRBJ1-1; perhaps TRBD1 as D (5 bases). CDR3 length: 11 residues. Germline V CDR1 and CDR2: MNHEY, SMNVEV (reference sequence). V shed 4 bases and J shed 8 bases, with 8 bases lying between them.

The CDR3 bases are TGTGCCAGTAGGGGCAGGATAAACAGCAATCAGCCCCAGCATTTT. Translation gives CASRGRINSNQPQHF. The chain employs TRBV19 and TRBJ1-5; D is unresolved. V gave up 6 bases and J gave up 1 base, with 13 bases separating them. Germline V gene lookup returns CDR1 LNHDA and CDR2 SQIVND (reference sequence). There are 15 residues in the CDR3.

J is TRBJ1-6 and V is TRBV10-3, with a possible D match to TRBD1 (5 bases). V dropped 2 bases and J dropped 1 base, with 9 bases sitting between them. This CDR3 is built from 16 residues. Germline CDR1 is ENHRY and CDR2 is SYGVKD. This CDR3 is CAISEPGASYNSPLHF. The CDR3 coding sequence is TGTGCCATCAGTGAGCCCGGGGCTTCCTATAATTCACCCCTCCACTTT.

V is TRBV7-6 and J is TRBJ2-7, with D tentatively TRBD1 or TRBD2 (6 bases each). The CDR3 has 15 residues. Per the germline V gene, CDR1 is SGHVS and CDR2 is FNYEAQ. Trimming cost V 1 base and J 2 bases, with 12 bases left between them. CDR3 protein: CASSLGAGEAYEQYF. The CDR3 DNA is TGTGCCAGCAGCTTAGGGGCAGGGGAGGCCTACGAGCAGTACTTC.

This clonotype showed up just once. The chain combines TRBV19 with TRBJ2-1; 8 bases agree with TRBD1. The CDR3 consists of 18 residues. J gave up 0 bases and V 3 bases, and 10 bases lay outside the gene matches. Germline-derived CDR1 and CDR2 are LNHDA and SQIVND (reference sequence). This CDR3 is CASSIKDRVPGSYNEQFF. Here the CDR3 DNA reads TGTGCCAGTAGTATTAAGGACAGGGTACCCGGCTCCTACAATGAGCAGTTCTTC.

The chain carries TRBV6-6 and TRBJ2-7, with D perhaps TRBD1 or TRBD2 (5 bases each). This CDR3 is 15 amino acids long. Germline V gene lookup returns CDR1 MNHNY and CDR2 SVGAGI (reference sequence). Trimming stripped 5 bases from V and 0 bases from J, with 14 bases between. The CDR3: CASSPTGTSSYEQYF. For the CDR3, the DNA is TGTGCCAGCAGTCCCACAGGTACTAGCTCCTACGAGCAGTACTTC.

The V and J genes are TRBV6-1 and TRBJ1-1; 9 nucleotides line up with TRBD1. The CDR3 sequence is 13 residues long. Germline lookup yields CDR1 MNHNS and CDR2 SASEGT. The V gene end was trimmed by 9 bases and the J gene end by 3 bases; junction bases not matched to a gene: 5. As DNA, the CDR3 is TGTGCCAGACAGGGGGCTCTGGACACTGAAGCTTTCTTT. Its protein product is CARQGALDTEAFF.

The chain is built from TRBV12-3 or TRBV12-4 and TRBJ2-3; TRBD1 or TRBD2 may be the D gene (6 bases each). The V gene lost 10 bases and the J gene lost 11 bases, with 22 bases spanning the gap. The CDR3 is 13 amino acids. This CDR3 reads CATTGAASNEQYF. The CDR3 DNA is TGTGCCACCACGGGGGCCGCGTCCAATGAGCAGTATTTT.

This clonotype was seen only once. This rearrangement joins TRBV10-3 to TRBJ2-5; possibly TRBD2 for D (5 bases). The CDR3 contains 14 residues. In germline, CDR1 is ENHRY, CDR2 SYGVKD. Trimming shortened V by 2 bases and J by 2 bases, and 9 bases separated the two germline ends. CDR3: CAISEGGLQETQYF. CDR3 coding DNA: TGTGCCATCAGTGAGGGCGGGCTACAAGAGACCCAGTACTTC.

The chain has TRBV7-9 and TRBJ1-1; tentative D call: TRBD1 (5 bases). Germline lookup yields CDR1 SEHNR and CDR2 FQNEAQ (reference sequence). Between the trimmed V and J ends, which lost 5 bases and 1 base, there was a span of 8 bases. The CDR3 contains 13 residues. The CDR3 DNA is TGTGCCAGCAGCCATGGGGGGAACACTGAAGCTTTCTTT. Protein sequence: CASSHGGNTEAFF.

The J gene is TRBJ1-2, the V gene TRBV5-8; D remains ambiguous. CDR1 is SGHTS, CDR2 YDEGEE, per germline. V dropped 3 bases and J dropped 4 bases, with 10 bases sitting between them. CDR3 length: 13 residues. The CDR3 here is CASSSPEAYGYTF. CDR3 DNA sequence: TGTGCCAGCAGCTCTCCCGAGGCCTATGGCTACACCTTC.

The chain has TRBV2 and TRBJ2-1; TRBD2 agrees at 7 bases. V trimming: 5 bases; J trimming: 3 bases; junction bases outside the gene matches: 10. The germline gives CDR1 SNHLY, CDR2 FYNNEI. CDR3 length: 16 residues. The DNA for the CDR3 is TGTGCCAGCAGTCAAGGGAGGGGTCAGGACTACAATGAGCAGTTCTTC. Residues: CASSQGRGQDYNEQFF.

This clonotype has ten or more counts. The chain has TRBV9 and TRBJ1-2; TRBD1 might be the D (5 bases). Germline V gives CDR1 SGDLS, CDR2 YYNGEE. The CDR3 contains 15 residues. The V end lost 0 bases, the J end lost 6 bases, and 15 bases lay between the germline ends. The CDR3 nucleotides are TGTGCCAGCAGCGTAGAGGGACCACTTCCAAATGGCTACACCTTC. It encodes CASSVEGPLPNGYTF.

This clonotype was picked up many times. The V gene is TRBV5-4, the J gene TRBJ2-5; D perhaps matches TRBD1 (6 bases). The CDR3 is 15 amino acids. Trimming pared 3 bases from V and 2 bases from J, leaving 14 bases between. CDR1 and CDR2 (germline): SGHNT, YYREEE (reference sequence). The DNA of the CDR3 is TGTGCCAGCAGCTCTTCCCCGGGACAACAAGAGACCCAGTACTTC. Residues: CASSSSPGQQETQYF.

The chain uses TRBV9 and TRBJ1-6; 9 bases line up with TRBD1. Looked up from germline, CDR1 is SGDLS and CDR2 is YYNGEE. Losses at the gene ends were 0 bases for V and 16 bases for J; bases not matched to a gene: 5. The length of the CDR3 is 13 residues. The DNA for the CDR3 is TGTGCCAGCAGCGTAGGACAGGGGGACCGTCTCCACTTT. Its translation: CASSVGQGDRLHF. The whole variable domain, filled in from reference TRBV9 and TRBJ1-6, reads DSGVTQTPKHLITATGQRVTLRCSPRSGDLSVYWYQQSLDQGLQFLIQYYNGEERAKGNILERFSAQQFPDLHSELNLSSLELGDSALYFCASSVGQGDRLHFGNGTRLTVT.

V usage is TRBV5-1 and J usage is TRBJ1-6, with 7 bases matching TRBD1. Germline CDR1 is SGHRS and CDR2 is YFSETQ. V was clipped by 4 bases and J by 10 bases; unmatched bases: 11. The CDR3 length is 15 residues. The CDR3: CASSHVGRGQSPLHF. As DNA, the CDR3 is TGCGCCAGCAGCCACGTTGGGAGGGGGCAGTCACCCCTCCACTTT. The full variable domain, in which reference TRBV5-1 and TRBJ1-6 provide the parts outside the CDR3, is KAGVTQTPRYLIKTRGQQVTLSCSPISGHRSVSWYQQTPGQGLQFLFEYFSETQRNKGNFPGRFSGRQFSNSRSEMNVSTLELGDSALYLCASSHVGRGQSPLHFGNGTRLTVT.

The table lists this clonotype with many counts. V usage is TRBV7-8 and J usage is TRBJ1-4; TRBD1 might be the D (6 bases). This CDR3 is built from 18 residues. CDR1 and CDR2 from the germline V gene are SGHVS and FQNEAQ. The V end was cut by 4 bases, the J end by 7 bases, with 25 bases between. The CDR3 sequence is CASSSHDRTGHWGEKLFF. DNA for the CDR3: TGTGCCAGCAGCTCCCACGACCGTACGGGACACTGGGGTGAAAAACTGTTTTTT. The variable domain in full, completed from reference TRBV7-8 and TRBJ1-4, reads GAGVSQSPRYKVAKRGQDVALRCDPISGHVSLFWYQQALGQGPEFLTYFQNEAQLDKSGLPSDRFFAERPEGSVSTLKIQRTQQEDSAVYLCASSSHDRTGHWGEKLFFGSGTQLSVL.

The genes are TRBV19 and TRBJ2-2; TRBD1 aligns across 9 bases. The CDR3 is 16 amino acids. V lost 5 bases to trimming and J lost 3 bases; unmatched junction nucleotides: 7. The germline V gene has CDR1 LNHDA and CDR2 SQIVND (reference sequence). CDR3 residues: CASSPNRGQDTGELFF. In nucleotides, the CDR3 is TGTGCCAGTAGTCCAAACAGGGGGCAAGACACCGGGGAGCTGTTTTTT.

The chain recombines TRBV7-8 with TRBJ2-7; 9 bases are a match to TRBD1. V lost 5 bases to trimming and J lost 4 bases; unmatched junction nucleotides: 9. The CDR3 covers 15 residues. Germline assignment: CDR1 SGHVS and CDR2 FQNEAQ. CDR3 DNA sequence: TGTGCCAGCAGCACCCCGGGACAGGGCGCTTACGAGCAGTACTTC. Its translation is CASSTPGQGAYEQYF.

The table lists this clonotype with a few counts. V and J are TRBV29-1 and TRBJ1-1; 7 bases are shared with TRBD1. The CDR3 is 11 amino acids. With 6 bases clipped from V and 7 bases from J, the junction kept 5 bases outside the gene matches. Germline CDR1 is SQVTM and CDR2 is ANQGSEA. DNA for the CDR3: TGCAGCGTGTTGACAGGGATTGAAGCTTTCTTT. This codes for CSVLTGIEAFF.

CDR3 nucleotides: TGTGCCAGTAGTACGTTGGAGGGCCTACACTACGAGCAGTACTTC. This translates into CASSTLEGLHYEQYF. The V gene is TRBV19, the J gene TRBJ2-7; tentative D call: TRBD2 (6 bases). The CDR3 is 15 amino acids. The germline V and J ends were trimmed by 4 bases and 3 bases, with 16 bases remaining between them. Germline V gene sequence: CDR1 LNHDA, CDR2 SQIVND (reference sequence).

The chain has TRBV7-9 and TRBJ1-1, with no clear D. CDR3 length: 12 amino acids. The germline V and J ends were trimmed by 2 bases and 5 bases, with 6 bases remaining between them. CDR1 is SEHNR, CDR2 FQNEAQ, per germline (reference sequence). The CDR3 sequence is CASSLIQTEAFF. CDR3 bases: TGTGCCAGCAGCTTAATACAGACTGAAGCTTTCTTT. The full variable domain, completed using reference TRBV7-9 and TRBJ1-1, is DTGVSQNPRHKITKRGQNVTFRCDPISEHNRLYWYRQTLGQGPEFLTYFQNEAQLEKSRLLSDRFSAERPKGSFSTLEIQRTEQGDSAMYLCASSLIQTEAFFGQGTRLTVV.